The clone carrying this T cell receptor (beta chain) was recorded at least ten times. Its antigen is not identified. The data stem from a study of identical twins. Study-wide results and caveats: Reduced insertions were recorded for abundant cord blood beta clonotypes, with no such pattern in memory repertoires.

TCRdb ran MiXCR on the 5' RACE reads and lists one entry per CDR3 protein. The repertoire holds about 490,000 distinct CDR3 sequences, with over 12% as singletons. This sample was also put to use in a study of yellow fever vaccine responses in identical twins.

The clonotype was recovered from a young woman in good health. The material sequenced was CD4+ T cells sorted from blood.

As DNA, the CDR3 is TGTGCCAGCAGTAAATTGGGACAGTATGCCCAGTACTTC. It codes for CASSKLGQYAQYF. The chain uses TRBV12-3 or TRBV12-4 and TRBJ2-5; 7 positions agree with TRBD1. The CDR3 spans 13 residues. The J segment lost 9 bases and the V segment lost 5 bases, leaving 9 bases of the junction unmatched.